Shown below are 23 T cell receptor beta chains from a single sample sequenced in a study of blood T cell repertoires in COVID-19. Profiled with immunoSEQ multiplex PCR; TCRdb holds only in-frame clones, not every one. Of under 60,000 clones listed, 90% to 95% are singletons. Sequenced sample: peripheral blood. The origin of the receptors is a man in his fifties or sixties with acute or convalescent COVID-19.

This chain joins TRBV11-3 and TRBJ2-1; 7 bases align to TRBD2. This CDR3 is built from 16 residues. J gave up 0 bases and V 2 bases, and 4 bases lay outside the gene matches. Germline values: CDR1 SGHNT, CDR2 YENEEA. CDR3: CASSLLGGSSYNEQFF. The CDR3 DNA reads as TGTGCCAGCAGCTTATTGGGCGGGAGCTCCTACAATGAGCAGTTCTTC.

This clone has more than one count but fewer than ten. This chain connects TRBV6-5 to TRBJ2-2; 8 bases fit TRBD1. CDR3 length equals 14 residues. Germline V gene data show CDR1 as MNHEY and CDR2 as SVGAGI. V was pared by 8 bases and J by 5 bases, with 7 bases of the junction left unmatched. CDR3 sequence (DNA): TGTGCCAGCCAGACAGGGGTATGGACCGGGGAGCTGTTTTTT. Translating it yields CASQTGVWTGELFF.

The chain carries TRBV27 and TRBJ2-2; D call uncertain. CDR1 and CDR2 from the germline V gene are MNHEY and SMNVEV (reference sequence). Trimming shortened V by 8 bases and J by 3 bases, and 13 bases separated the two germline ends. The CDR3 has 14 residues. This chain's CDR3 is CASSPLSDTGELFF. The DNA of the CDR3 is TGTGCCAGCTCGCCCCTGAGTGACACCGGGGAGCTGTTTTTT.

Notes on this clone: Other nucleotide sequences in the sample specify the same CDR3. The chain links TRBV3-1 (or the pseudogene TRBV3-2) to TRBJ2-7, with 7 positions matching TRBD1. CDR1 and CDR2 from the germline V gene are LGHDT and YNNKEL (reference sequence). The CDR3 is 14 residues long. After removal of 6 bases from V and 2 bases from J, the junction contained 7 bases not matched to a gene. CDR3 nucleotide sequence: TGTGCCAGCAGTCACCGGGACAGTGCCTACGAGCAGTACTTC. Protein: CASSHRDSAYEQYF.

The chain joins TRBV20-1 to TRBJ2-3; TRBD1 agrees at 9 bases. Germline V lookup: CDR1 DFQATT, CDR2 SNEGSKA (reference sequence). The junction had 6 bases not matched to a gene; V was cut back by 6 bases and J by 11 bases. This CDR3 has 11 residues. CDR3 nucleotide sequence: TGCAGTGCGCGACAGGGGGAAAGGCAGTATTTT. Encoded protein: CSARQGERQYF.

This clone has a single count. The rearrangement joins TRBV3-1 (or the pseudogene TRBV3-2) to TRBJ2-2, with 10 bases aligning to TRBD1. Germline V lookup: CDR1 LGHDT, CDR2 YNNKEL (reference sequence). This CDR3 comprises 16 residues. After removal of 4 bases from V and 3 bases from J, the junction contained 5 bases not matched to a gene. DNA for the CDR3: TGTGCCAGCAGCCCCGGGGACAGGGGATACACCGGGGAGCTGTTTTTT. Its protein is CASSPGDRGYTGELFF.

The V and J genes are TRBV9 and TRBJ2-2; a possible D gene is TRBD1 (6 bases). The V gene lost 7 bases and the J gene lost 10 bases, with 23 bases spanning the gap. In germline, CDR1 is SGDLS, CDR2 YYNGEE. The CDR3 consists of 15 residues. CDR3 DNA: TGTGCCAGCTCCCCGGGCAGGGGTAGACCGGCGGAGCTGTTTTTT. Translating gives CASSPGRGRPAELFF.

Worth noting for this clone: One junction end disagrees with the germline gene, perhaps due to a read error. The gene calls are TRBV4-2 and TRBJ2-1; no firm D call. Germline V gene lookup returns CDR1 LGHNA and CDR2 YNFKEQ. This CDR3 has 16 residues. The CDR3 loop is CASSLNPPSSYSEQFF. The CDR3 bases are TGTGCCAGCAGCCTCAACCCCCCAAGCTCCTACAGTGAGCAGTTCTTC.

This chain uses TRBV11-2 with TRBJ2-2; 7 bases line up with TRBD1. V was clipped by 4 bases and J by 5 bases; unmatched bases: 7. Germline V gene sequence: CDR1 SGHAT, CDR2 FQNNGV. The CDR3 has 15 residues. CDR3 coding DNA: TGTGCCAGCAGCTCCAACAGGGGACGAACCGGGGAGCTGTTTTTT. Translating gives CASSSNRGRTGELFF.

The chain employs TRBV6-6 and TRBJ2-7, with TRBD2 matching over 12 bases. CDR1 and CDR2 (germline): MNHNY, SVGAGI (reference sequence). The CDR3 has 17 residues. The V and J ends lost 5 bases and 3 bases, in that order; junction bases with no gene match: 11. The CDR3 bases are TGTGCCAGCAGTCCCCAAAAACTAGCGGGAGGCTTCTACGAGCAGTACTTC. It codes for CASSPQKLAGGFYEQYF.

The V and J genes are TRBV5-1 and TRBJ2-5; 13 nucleotides agree with TRBD2. V was clipped by 0 bases and J by 1 base; unmatched bases: 6. The V gene's germline CDR1 is SGHRS and CDR2 YFSETQ. There are 18 residues in the CDR3. The CDR3 spells CASSLGTSGRSGQETQYF. The CDR3 nucleotides are TGCGCCAGCAGCTTGGGGACTAGCGGGAGATCGGGCCAAGAGACCCAGTACTTC. Based on the CDR3 plus reference TRBV5-1 and TRBJ2-5, the full variable domain is KAGVTQTPRYLIKTRGQQVTLSCSPISGHRSVSWYQQTPGQGLQFLFEYFSETQRNKGNFPGRFSGRQFSNSRSEMNVSTLELGDSALYLCASSLGTSGRSGQETQYFGPGTRLLVL.

This chain links TRBV18 with TRBJ1-4; 7 bases agree with TRBD1. Germline trimming cut 3 bases from V and 12 bases from J; bases unmatched to any gene: 4. Looked up from germline, CDR1 is KGHSH and CDR2 is LQKENI. This CDR3 is 12 amino acids long. CDR3 residues: CASSPRGLELFF. CDR3 bases: TGTGCCAGCTCACCCAGGGGGTTAGAACTGTTTTTT.

The J gene is TRBJ2-1, the V gene TRBV19; D possibly corresponds to TRBD2 (6 bases). With 4 bases removed from V and 2 bases from J, the gap between germline ends came to 12 bases. Germline assignment: CDR1 LNHDA and CDR2 SQIVND (reference sequence). This CDR3 has 15 amino acids. This CDR3 is CASSTKGGAYNEQFF. The CDR3 DNA reads TGTGCCAGTAGTACAAAGGGCGGGGCCTACAATGAGCAGTTCTTC.

This sequence joins TRBV5-1 and TRBJ2-5; weak D call: TRBD1 (6 bases). The CDR3 extends over 15 amino acids. Per the germline V gene, CDR1 is SGHRS and CDR2 is YFSETQ. Trimming removed 0 bases at V and 2 bases at J, with 11 bases between. The CDR3 DNA is TGCGCCAGCAGCTTGGGGCCCCAGGGGCAAGAGACCCAGTACTTC. This encodes CASSLGPQGQETQYF.

CDR3 nucleotides: TGCGCCAGCAGCTTGGAAGGCGCGGCCCACTCCTACAATGAGCAGTTCTTC. Protein product: CASSLEGAAHSYNEQFF. The V call is TRBV5-1, the J call TRBJ2-1; no reliable D call. The CDR3 length is 17 residues. V lost 0 bases and J lost 0, with 13 bases in between. Germline loops: CDR1 SGHRS, CDR2 YFSETQ.

This clone was counted a single time. V is TRBV18 and J is TRBJ2-1; TRBD2 aligns across 10 bases. CDR1 KGHSH and CDR2 LQKENI come from the germline V gene. The CDR3 spans 16 residues. Trimming removed 0 bases from V and 6 bases from J; junction bases left unmatched: 5. DNA for the CDR3: TGTGCCAGCTCACCACCTTTGTCTAGCGGGAGCAATGAGCAGTTCTTC. This translates into CASSPPLSSGSNEQFF.

The chain links TRBV20-1 to TRBJ2-7; D might be TRBD1 (5 bases). V was clipped by 3 bases and J by 1 base, with 10 bases between them. CDR3 length: 13 amino acids. Germline CDR1 is DFQATT and CDR2 is SNEGSKA (reference sequence). CDR3 nucleotides: TGCAGTGCTAGTTCCTCAGGGTCCTACGAGCAGTACTTC. Its translation is CSASSSGSYEQYF.

In this sample, this clone turned up a few times. The chain combines TRBV7-8 with TRBJ2-7, with 7 positions matching TRBD2. CDR3 length: 15 residues. Germline V gene sequence: CDR1 SGHVS, CDR2 FQNEAQ. V lost 7 bases to trimming and J lost 2 bases; unmatched junction nucleotides: 11. CDR3: CASNRRRESPYEQYF. The CDR3 DNA follows: TGTGCCAGCAACCGAAGGCGGGAGTCCCCCTACGAGCAGTACTTC.

This chain connects TRBV2 to TRBJ2-5, with 9 bases fitting TRBD2. The germline CDR1 and CDR2 sequences are SNHLY and FYNNEI. The CDR3 loop spans 15 amino acids. With V trimmed by 5 bases and J by 5 bases, 9 bases remained unmatched. The CDR3 protein is CASSRAGGGGETQYF. For the CDR3, the DNA is TGTGCCAGCAGTAGGGCGGGAGGGGGAGGCGAGACCCAGTACTTC.

The J gene is TRBJ1-4, the V gene TRBV7-9; weak D call: TRBD1 (5 bases). The germline V gene encodes CDR1 SEHNR and CDR2 FQNEAQ (reference sequence). V was trimmed by 1 base and J by 8 bases, leaving 14 bases between them. The CDR3 spans 15 residues. CDR3 residues: CASSLDGGRREKLFF. DNA of the CDR3: TGTGCCAGCAGCTTAGACGGGGGACGGAGAGAAAAACTGTTTTTT.

This sequence joins TRBV19 and TRBJ2-4, with TRBD2 identical over 8 bases. The germline V gene has CDR1 LNHDA and CDR2 SQIVND (reference sequence). The CDR3 has 19 amino acids. J was trimmed by 0 bases and V by 0 bases; bases with no gene match: 10. CDR3 nucleotide sequence: TGTGCCAGTAGTATAGATTGGGAGACTAGCGATCTAGCCAAAAACATTCAGTACTTC. It yields the protein CASSIDWETSDLAKNIQYF.

Sample share makes this clone large. The rearrangement links TRBV3-1 (or the pseudogene TRBV3-2) to TRBJ1-1, with D perhaps TRBD1 (6 bases). V was shortened by 9 bases and J by 6 bases, with 20 bases between the two germline ends. The length of the CDR3 is 14 residues. CDR1 is LGHDT, CDR2 YNNKEL, per germline (reference sequence). CDR3 loop: CASRGRGRGPEAFF. CDR3 nucleotide sequence: TGTGCCAGTCGAGGCCGAGGCAGGGGTCCTGAAGCTTTCTTT.

The rearrangement joins TRBV11-3 to TRBJ2-1; no reliable D call. The germline V gene encodes CDR1 SGHNT and CDR2 YENEEA. Trimming left V 3 bases short and J 10 bases short, with 13 bases between. CDR3 length equals 13 residues. The CDR3 DNA reads as TGTGCCAGCAGCTTCTCGGGTAGCTTGGAGCAGTTCTTC. It encodes CASSFSGSLEQFF.